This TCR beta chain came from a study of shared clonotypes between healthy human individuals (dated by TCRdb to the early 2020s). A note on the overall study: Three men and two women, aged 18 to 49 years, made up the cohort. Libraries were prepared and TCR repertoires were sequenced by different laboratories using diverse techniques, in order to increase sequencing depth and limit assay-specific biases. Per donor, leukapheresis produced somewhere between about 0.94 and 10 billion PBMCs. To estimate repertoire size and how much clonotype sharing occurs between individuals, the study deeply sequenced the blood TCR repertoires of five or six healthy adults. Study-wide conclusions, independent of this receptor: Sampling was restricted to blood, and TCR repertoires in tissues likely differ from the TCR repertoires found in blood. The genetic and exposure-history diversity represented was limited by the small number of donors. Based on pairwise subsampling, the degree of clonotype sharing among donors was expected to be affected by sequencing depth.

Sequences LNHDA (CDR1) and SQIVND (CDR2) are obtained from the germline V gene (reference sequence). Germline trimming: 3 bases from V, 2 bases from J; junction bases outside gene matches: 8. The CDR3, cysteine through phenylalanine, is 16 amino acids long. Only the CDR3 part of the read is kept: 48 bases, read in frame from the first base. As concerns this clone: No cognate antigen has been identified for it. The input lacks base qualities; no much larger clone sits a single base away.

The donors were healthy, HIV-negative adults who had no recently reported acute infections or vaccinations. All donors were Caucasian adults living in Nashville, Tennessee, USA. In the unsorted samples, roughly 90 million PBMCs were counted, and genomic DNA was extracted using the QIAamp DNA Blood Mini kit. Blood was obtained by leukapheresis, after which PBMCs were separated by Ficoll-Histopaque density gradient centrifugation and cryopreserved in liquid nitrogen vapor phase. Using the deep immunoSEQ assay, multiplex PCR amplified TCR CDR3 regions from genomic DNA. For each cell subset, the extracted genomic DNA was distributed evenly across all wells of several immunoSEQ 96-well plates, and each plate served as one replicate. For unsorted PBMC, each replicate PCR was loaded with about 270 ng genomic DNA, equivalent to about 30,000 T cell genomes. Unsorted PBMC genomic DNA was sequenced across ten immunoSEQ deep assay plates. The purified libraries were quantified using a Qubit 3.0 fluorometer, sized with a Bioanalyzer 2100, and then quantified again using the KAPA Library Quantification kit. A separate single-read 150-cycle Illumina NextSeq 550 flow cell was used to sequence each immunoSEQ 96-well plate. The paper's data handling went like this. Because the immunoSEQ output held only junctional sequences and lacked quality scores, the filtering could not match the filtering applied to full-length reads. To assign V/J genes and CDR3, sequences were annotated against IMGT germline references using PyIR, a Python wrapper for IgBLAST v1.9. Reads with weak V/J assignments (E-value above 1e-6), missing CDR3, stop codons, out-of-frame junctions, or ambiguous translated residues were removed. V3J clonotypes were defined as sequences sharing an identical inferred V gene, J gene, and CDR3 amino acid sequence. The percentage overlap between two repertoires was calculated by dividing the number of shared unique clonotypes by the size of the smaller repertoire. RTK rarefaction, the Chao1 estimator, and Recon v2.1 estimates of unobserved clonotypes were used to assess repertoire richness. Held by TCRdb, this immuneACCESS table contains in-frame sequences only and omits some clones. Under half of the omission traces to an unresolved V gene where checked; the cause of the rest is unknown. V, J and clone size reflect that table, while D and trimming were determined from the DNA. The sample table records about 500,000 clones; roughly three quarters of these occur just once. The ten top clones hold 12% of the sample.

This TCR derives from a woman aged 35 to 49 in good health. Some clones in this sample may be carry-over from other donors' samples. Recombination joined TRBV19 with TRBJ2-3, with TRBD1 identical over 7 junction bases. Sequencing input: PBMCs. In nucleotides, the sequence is TGTGCCAGTAGTATGCCCCGGGACAGACTCACAGATACGCAGTATTTT. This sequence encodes CASSMPRDRLTDTQYF.